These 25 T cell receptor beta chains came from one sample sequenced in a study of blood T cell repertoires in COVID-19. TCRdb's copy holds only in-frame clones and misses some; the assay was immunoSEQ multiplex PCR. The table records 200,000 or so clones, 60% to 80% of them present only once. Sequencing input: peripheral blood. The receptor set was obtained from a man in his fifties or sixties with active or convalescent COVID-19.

The CDR3 loop is CATGAGTSYNEQFF. CDR3 DNA: TGTGCCACTGGAGCGGGGACCTCCTACAATGAGCAGTTCTTC. The J gene is TRBJ2-1, the V gene TRBV10-3, with 7 bases matching TRBD2. This CDR3 comprises 14 residues. Trimming cost V 10 bases and J 0 bases; bases outside gene matches: 6. CDR1 is ENHRY, CDR2 SYGVKD, per germline.

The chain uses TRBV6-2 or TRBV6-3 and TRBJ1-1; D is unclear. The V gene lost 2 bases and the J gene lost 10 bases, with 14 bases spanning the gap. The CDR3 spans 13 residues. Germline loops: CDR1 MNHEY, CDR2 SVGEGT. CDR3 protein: CASSYPGNWGAFF. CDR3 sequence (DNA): TGTGCCAGCAGTTACCCGGGGAATTGGGGAGCTTTCTTT.

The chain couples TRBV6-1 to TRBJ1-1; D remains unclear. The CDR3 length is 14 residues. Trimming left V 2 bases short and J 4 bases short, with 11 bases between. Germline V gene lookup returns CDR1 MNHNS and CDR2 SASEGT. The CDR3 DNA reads TGTGCCAGCAGTGAACAGGTACAGTTCACTGAAGCTTTCTTT. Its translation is CASSEQVQFTEAFF.

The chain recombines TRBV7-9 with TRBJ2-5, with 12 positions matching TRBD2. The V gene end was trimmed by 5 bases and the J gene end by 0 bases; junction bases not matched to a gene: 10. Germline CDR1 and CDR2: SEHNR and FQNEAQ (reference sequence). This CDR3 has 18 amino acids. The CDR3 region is CASSQGTSGSTHQETQYF. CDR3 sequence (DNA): TGTGCCAGCAGCCAGGGGACTAGCGGGTCTACCCACCAAGAGACCCAGTACTTC.

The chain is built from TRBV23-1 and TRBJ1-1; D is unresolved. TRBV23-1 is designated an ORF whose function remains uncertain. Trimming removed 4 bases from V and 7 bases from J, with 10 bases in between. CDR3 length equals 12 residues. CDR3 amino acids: CASSRGISEAFF. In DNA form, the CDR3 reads TGCGCCAGCAGTCGAGGGATCAGTGAAGCTTTCTTT.

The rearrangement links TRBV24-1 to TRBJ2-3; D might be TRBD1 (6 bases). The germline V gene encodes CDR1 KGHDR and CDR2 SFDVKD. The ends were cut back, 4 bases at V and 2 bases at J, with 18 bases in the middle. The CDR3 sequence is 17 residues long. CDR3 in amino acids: CATSDSRWTDPTDTQYF. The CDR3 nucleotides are TGTGCCACCAGTGACTCAAGGTGGACAGACCCCACAGATACGCAGTATTTT.

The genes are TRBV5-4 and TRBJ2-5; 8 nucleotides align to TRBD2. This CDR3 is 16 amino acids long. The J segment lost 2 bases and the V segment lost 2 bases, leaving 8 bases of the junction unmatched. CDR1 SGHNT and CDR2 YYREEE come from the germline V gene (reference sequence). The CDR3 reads CASSFPGLEVQETQYF. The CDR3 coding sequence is TGTGCCAGCAGCTTTCCGGGACTAGAGGTACAAGAGACCCAGTACTTC.

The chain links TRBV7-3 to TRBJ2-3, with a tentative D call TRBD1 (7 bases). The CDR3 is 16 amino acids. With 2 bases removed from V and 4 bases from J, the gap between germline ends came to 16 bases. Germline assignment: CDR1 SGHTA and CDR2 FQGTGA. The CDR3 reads CASSLAGRGPPDTQYF. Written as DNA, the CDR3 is TGTGCCAGCAGCTTAGCGGGAAGGGGGCCCCCAGATACGCAGTATTTT. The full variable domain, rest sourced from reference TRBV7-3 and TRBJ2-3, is GAGVSQTPSNKVTEKGKYVELRCDPISGHTALYWYRQSLGQGPEFLIYFQGTGAADDSGLPNDRFFAVRPEGSVSTLKIQRTERGDSAVYLCASSLAGRGPPDTQYFGPGTRLTVL.

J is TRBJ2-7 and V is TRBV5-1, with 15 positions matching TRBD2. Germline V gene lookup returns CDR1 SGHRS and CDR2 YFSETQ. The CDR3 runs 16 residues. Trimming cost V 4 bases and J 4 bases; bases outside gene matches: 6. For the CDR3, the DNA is TGCGCCAGCAGCGTGGGACTAGCGGGAGGACCATACGAGCAGTACTTC. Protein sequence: CASSVGLAGGPYEQYF.

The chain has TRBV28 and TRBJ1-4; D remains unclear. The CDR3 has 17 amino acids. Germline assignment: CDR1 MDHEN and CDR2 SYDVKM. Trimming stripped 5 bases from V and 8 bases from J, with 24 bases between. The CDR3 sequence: CASSPRGGSAHWEKLFF. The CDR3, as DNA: TGTGCCAGCAGTCCGCGGGGAGGTTCTGCCCATTGGGAAAAACTGTTTTTT.

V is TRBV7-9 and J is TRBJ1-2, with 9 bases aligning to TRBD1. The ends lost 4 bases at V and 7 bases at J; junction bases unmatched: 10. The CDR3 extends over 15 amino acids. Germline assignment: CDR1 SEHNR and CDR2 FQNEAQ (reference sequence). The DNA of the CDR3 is TGTGCCAGCAGCTCACGGGACAGGGTGCCCGCTGGCTACACCTTC. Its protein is CASSSRDRVPAGYTF.

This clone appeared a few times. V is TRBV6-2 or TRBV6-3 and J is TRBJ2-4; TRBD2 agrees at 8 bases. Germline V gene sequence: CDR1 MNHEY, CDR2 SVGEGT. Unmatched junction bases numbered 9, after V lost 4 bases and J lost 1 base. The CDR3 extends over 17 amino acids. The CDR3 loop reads CASSSDSGGAAKNIQYF. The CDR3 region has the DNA TGTGCCAGCAGTTCCGACTCGGGGGGGGCGGCCAAAAACATTCAGTACTTC.

The CDR3 DNA is TGTGCCAGCAGTTTATCGCGTGACAGGGGGCTGGGCTACACCTTC. Translated, it gives CASSLSRDRGLGYTF. V and J are TRBV27 and TRBJ1-2; 10 bases are a match to TRBD1. The V gene's germline CDR1 is MNHEY and CDR2 SMNVEV (reference sequence). The CDR3 spans 15 residues. Trimming cost V 0 bases and J 8 bases; bases outside gene matches: 6.

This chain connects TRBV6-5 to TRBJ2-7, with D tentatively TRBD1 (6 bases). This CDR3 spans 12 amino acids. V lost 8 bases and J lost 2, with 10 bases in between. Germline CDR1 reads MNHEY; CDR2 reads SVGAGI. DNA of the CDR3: TGTGCCAGCCGGGACATCCCCTACGAGCAGTACTTC. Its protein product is CASRDIPYEQYF.

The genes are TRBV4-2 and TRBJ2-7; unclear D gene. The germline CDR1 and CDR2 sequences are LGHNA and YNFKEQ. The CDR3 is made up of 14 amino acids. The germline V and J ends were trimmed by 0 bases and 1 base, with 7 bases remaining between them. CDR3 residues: CASSQEWQSYEQYF. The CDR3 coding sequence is TGTGCCAGCAGCCAAGAGTGGCAGTCCTACGAGCAGTACTTC.

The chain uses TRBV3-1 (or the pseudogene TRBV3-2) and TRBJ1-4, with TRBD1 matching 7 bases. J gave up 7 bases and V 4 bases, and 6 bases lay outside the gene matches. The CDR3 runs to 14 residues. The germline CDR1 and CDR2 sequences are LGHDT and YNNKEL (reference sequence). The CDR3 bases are TGTGCCAGCAGCCTCGGGACAGTTGGTGAAAAACTGTTTTTT. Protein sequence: CASSLGTVGEKLFF.

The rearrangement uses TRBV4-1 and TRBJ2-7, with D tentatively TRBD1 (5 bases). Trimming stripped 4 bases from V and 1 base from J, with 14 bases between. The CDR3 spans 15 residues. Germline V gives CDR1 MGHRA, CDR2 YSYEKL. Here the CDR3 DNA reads TGCGCCAGCAGCCCCGGAGACAGTTTTTCCTACGAGCAGTACTTC. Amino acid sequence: CASSPGDSFSYEQYF.

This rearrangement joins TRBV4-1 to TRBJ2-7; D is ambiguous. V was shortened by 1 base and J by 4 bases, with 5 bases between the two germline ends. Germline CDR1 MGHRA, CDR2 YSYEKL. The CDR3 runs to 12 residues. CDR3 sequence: CASSQVSYEQYF. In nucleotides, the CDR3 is TGCGCCAGCAGCCAAGTGTCATACGAGCAGTACTTC.

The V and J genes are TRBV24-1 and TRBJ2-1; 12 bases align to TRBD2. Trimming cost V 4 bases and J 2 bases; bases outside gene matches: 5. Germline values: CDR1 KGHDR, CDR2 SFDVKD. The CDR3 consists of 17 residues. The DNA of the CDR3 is TGTGCCACCAGTGACCCGGGACTAGCGGGCACCTACAATGAGCAGTTCTTC. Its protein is CATSDPGLAGTYNEQFF.

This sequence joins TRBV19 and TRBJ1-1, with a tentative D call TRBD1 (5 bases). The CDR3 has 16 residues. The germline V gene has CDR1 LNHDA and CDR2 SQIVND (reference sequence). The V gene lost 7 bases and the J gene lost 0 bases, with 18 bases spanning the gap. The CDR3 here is CASTPSAGLMNTEAFF. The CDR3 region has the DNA TGTGCCAGTACCCCTAGCGCAGGGTTAATGAACACTGAAGCTTTCTTT.

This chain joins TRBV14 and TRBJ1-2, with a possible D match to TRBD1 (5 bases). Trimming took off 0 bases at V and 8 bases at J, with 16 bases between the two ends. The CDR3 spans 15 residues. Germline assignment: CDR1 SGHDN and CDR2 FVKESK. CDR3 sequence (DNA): TGTGCCAGCAGCCAAGAAAGGGGTCGGGCCGGGGGCTACACCTTC. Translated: CASSQERGRAGGYTF.

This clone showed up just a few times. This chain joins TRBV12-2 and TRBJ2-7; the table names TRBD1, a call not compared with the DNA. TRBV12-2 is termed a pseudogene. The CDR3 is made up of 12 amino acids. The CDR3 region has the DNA TGTGCCGGGGGACAGGGGGGATACGAGCAGTACTTC. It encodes CAGGQGGYEQYF.

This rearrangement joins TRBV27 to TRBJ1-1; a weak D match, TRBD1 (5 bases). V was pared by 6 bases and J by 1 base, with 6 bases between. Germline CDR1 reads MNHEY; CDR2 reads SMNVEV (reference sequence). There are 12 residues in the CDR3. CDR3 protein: CASRGRNTEAFF. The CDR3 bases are TGTGCCAGCAGGGGGCGGAACACTGAAGCTTTCTTT.

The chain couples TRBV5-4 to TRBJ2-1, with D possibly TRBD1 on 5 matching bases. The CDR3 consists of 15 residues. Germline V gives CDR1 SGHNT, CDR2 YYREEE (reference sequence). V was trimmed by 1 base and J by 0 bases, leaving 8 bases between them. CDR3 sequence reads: CASSLRQGSYNEQFF. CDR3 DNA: TGTGCCAGCAGCTTGCGGCAGGGCTCCTACAATGAGCAGTTCTTC. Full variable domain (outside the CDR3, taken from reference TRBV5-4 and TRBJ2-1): ETGVTQSPTHLIKTRGQQVTLRCSSQSGHNTVSWYQQALGQGPQFIFQYYREEENGRGNFPPRFSGLQFPNYSSELNVNALELDDSALYLCASSLRQGSYNEQFFGPGTRLTVL.

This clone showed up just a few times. CDR3 amino acids: CASSPGRGRSGELFF. CDR3 coding DNA: TGTGCCAGCAGTCCGGGGCGGGGTCGTTCCGGGGAGCTGTTTTTT. The genes are TRBV7-7 and TRBJ2-2, with TRBD2 as a possible D gene (6 bases). From germline, CDR1 is SSHAT and CDR2 FNYEAQ (reference sequence). The CDR3 contains 15 residues. V was cut by 6 bases and J by 6 bases, with 17 bases left in between. Based on the CDR3 plus reference TRBV7-7 and TRBJ2-2, the full variable domain is GAGVSQSPRYKVTKRGQDVTLRCDPISSHATLYWYQQALGQGPEFLTYFNYEAQPDKSGLPSDRFSAERPEGSISTLTIQRTEQRDSAMYRCASSPGRGRSGELFFGEGSRLTVL.